Only a few counts were recorded for the clone carrying this T cell receptor beta chain. TCRdb re-derived calls from the 5' RACE reads in MiXCR, one entry per CDR3 protein. Of 1.5 million to 2 million distinct CDR3 sequences in the sample, around a third were seen once. This specimen comes from a study of identical twins. The CDR3 has 16 amino acids. Germline assignment: CDR1 MNHEY and CDR2 SMNVEV (reference sequence). Trimming took off 5 bases at V and 3 bases at J, with 20 bases between the two ends. The chain joins TRBV27 to TRBJ2-7; tentatively, D is TRBD2 (5 bases). The sample was cord blood. This TCR derives from a newborn girl in good health. In DNA form, the CDR3 reads TGTGCCAGCAGTCGGAGTAGAGGGCCCCTAAACTACGAGCAGTACTTC. Encoded protein: CASSRSRGPLNYEQYF.